Presented here are 14 T cell receptor beta chains from one specimen sequenced in a study of early T cells in non-severe SARS-CoV-2 infection. TCRdb reprocessed the 5' RACE reads with MiXCR, giving one entry per CDR3 protein. The table records over 55,000 distinct CDR3 sequences, approximately 13% of them present only once. The specimen was whole blood, collected at baseline. The receptors stem from an adult who was a healthcare worker with PCR-confirmed SARS-CoV-2 infection or an uninfected control (not recorded which).

This clonotype showed up just a few times. This chain uses TRBV25-1 with TRBJ1-1, with TRBD1 identical over 8 bases. Germline V gene sequence: CDR1 MGHDK, CDR2 SYGVNS. This CDR3 has 14 residues. J gave up 1 base and V 5 bases, and 3 bases lay outside the gene matches. CDR3 nucleotide sequence: TGTGCCAGCAGTCAGGGGGCGCGGAACACTGAAGCTTTCTTT. Translation gives CASSQGARNTEAFF.

The J gene is TRBJ2-6, the V gene TRBV20-1, with D possibly being TRBD1 (7 bases). Trimming left V 5 bases short and J 4 bases short, with 24 bases between. The CDR3 consists of 18 residues. Germline-derived CDR1 and CDR2 are DFQATT and SNEGSKA (reference sequence). In nucleotides, the CDR3 is TGCAGTGCTCCTCAGGGGGACCGCGGGAAGGCCGGGGCCAACGTCCTGACTTTC. Translation gives CSAPQGDRGKAGANVLTF.

The V call is TRBV11-2, the J call TRBJ2-1; 8 bases are a match to TRBD1. The CDR3 extends over 13 amino acids. Per the germline V gene, CDR1 is SGHAT and CDR2 is FQNNGV. V trimming: 4 bases; J trimming: 8 bases; junction bases outside the gene matches: 4. CDR3 loop: CASSSAGGDEQFF. DNA of the CDR3: TGTGCCAGCAGCTCTGCAGGGGGCGATGAGCAGTTCTTC.

The J gene is TRBJ2-7, the V gene TRBV18; 7 bases match TRBD2. The CDR3 runs 14 residues. J was trimmed by 6 bases and V by 5 bases; bases with no gene match: 10. Germline CDR1 reads KGHSH; CDR2 reads LQKENI. CDR3 nucleotide sequence: TGTGCCAGCTCATCGGCGGGGGTGGCTTCCGAGCAGTACTTC. It yields the protein CASSSAGVASEQYF.

There are a few counts of this clonotype. The rearrangement links TRBV10-1 to TRBJ2-7; 7 bases align to TRBD2. CDR3 length equals 14 residues. V lost 8 bases to trimming and J lost 6 bases; unmatched junction nucleotides: 13. Germline V gene sequence: CDR1 WNHNN, CDR2 SYGVQD (reference sequence). The CDR3 loop is CASPEASGNREQYF. For the CDR3, the DNA is TGCGCCAGCCCGGAGGCCAGCGGGAATCGCGAGCAGTACTTC.

The chain employs TRBV18 and TRBJ2-2; D is unresolved. CDR3 length: 17 residues. V was trimmed by 0 bases and J by 4 bases, leaving 15 bases between them. Germline values: CDR1 KGHSH, CDR2 LQKENI. The CDR3 protein is CASSPPGTLRSTGELFF. The CDR3 nucleotides are TGTGCCAGCTCACCACCTGGAACGTTACGGAGCACCGGGGAGCTGTTTTTT.

This clonotype was observed a handful of times. The CDR3 DNA reads as TGCGCCAGCAGCTTGACAGCCTCCTACGAGCAGTACTTC. Translating it yields CASSLTASYEQYF. The chain couples TRBV5-1 to TRBJ2-7; D unresolved. Germline V gene data show CDR1 as SGHRS and CDR2 as YFSETQ. The CDR3 is made up of 13 amino acids. V was clipped by 1 base and J by 0 bases, with 5 bases between them.

This clonotype has just a few counts. This chain links TRBV20-1 with TRBJ1-1; D unresolved. The CDR3 spans 15 residues. Germline V CDR1 and CDR2: DFQATT, SNEGSKA (reference sequence). V shed 3 bases and J shed 0 bases, with 14 bases lying between them. The CDR3 nucleotides read TGCAGTGCTAGGCTTTCTCAGTTCATGAACACTGAAGCTTTCTTT. It specifies CSARLSQFMNTEAFF.

In its sample, this clonotype was seen a few times. The J gene is TRBJ1-1, the V gene TRBV11-2; D gene uncertain. This CDR3 has 21 residues. V lost 5 bases, J lost 0 bases, and 31 bases lay in between. Germline V gene data show CDR1 as SGHAT and CDR2 as FQNNGV. CDR3 loop: CASSVRPQVGGVYSMNTEAFF. The CDR3 DNA is TGTGCCAGCAGCGTTAGACCCCAGGTTGGCGGCGTGTACTCCATGAACACTGAAGCTTTCTTT.

The chain is built from TRBV20-1 and TRBJ2-1; D uncertain. V was trimmed by 3 bases and J by 6 bases, leaving 12 bases between them. The CDR3 runs to 13 residues. Germline CDR1 DFQATT, CDR2 SNEGSKA (reference sequence). In nucleotides, the CDR3 is TGCAGTGCTAGCCCTCTAGAAACCAATGAGCAGTTCTTC. Amino acid sequence: CSASPLETNEQFF.

This clonotype was recorded many times. The chain employs TRBV21-1 and TRBJ2-7; the DNA was not compared with TRBD1, the D call given in the table. TRBV21-1 is termed a pseudogene. CDR3 length: 17 amino acids. CDR3 loop: CASSKACDWQGAYEQYF. Written as DNA, the CDR3 is TGTGCCAGCAGCAAAGCGTGCGACTGGCAGGGAGCCTACGAGCAGTACTTC.

This clonotype was seen a handful of times. The rearrangement uses TRBV4-2 and TRBJ2-5; 11 nucleotides align to TRBD2. The ends lost 1 base at V and 5 bases at J; junction bases unmatched: 12. CDR1 and CDR2 from the germline V gene are LGHNA and YNFKEQ. The length of the CDR3 is 18 residues. The CDR3 coding sequence is TGTGCCAGCAGCCAAGTCCACTCCGGGTCTAGCGGGAGGGAGACCCAGTACTTC. It is translated as CASSQVHSGSSGRETQYF.

This clonotype came up a few times. The rearrangement links TRBV29-1 to TRBJ2-3; D possibly corresponds to TRBD1 (6 bases). The CDR3 contains 13 residues. CDR1 and CDR2 (germline): SQVTM, ANQGSEA. V shed 7 bases and J shed 1 base, with 12 bases lying between them. The chain's CDR3 is CSAGDIRTDTQYF. The CDR3 DNA follows: TGCAGCGCTGGGGACATACGCACAGATACGCAGTATTTT.

This clonotype was seen a handful of times. V gene TRBV5-1 combines with J gene TRBJ1-1, with TRBD1 as a possible D gene (5 bases). The CDR3 contains 15 residues. Germline V gene sequence: CDR1 SGHRS, CDR2 YFSETQ. V was clipped by 2 bases and J by 0 bases, with 11 bases between them. Here the CDR3 DNA reads TGCGCCAGCAGCTTAGTAAGGGGAATGAACACTGAAGCTTTCTTT. Translating gives CASSLVRGMNTEAFF.